The entry that follows covers one T cell receptor beta chain sequence. These data come from a study of cytomegalovirus exposure and HLA in healthy donors. PCR amplification relied on 60 Vbeta primers (plus 13 Jbeta primers). The protocol was immunoSEQ multiplex PCR, while the TCRdb copy is restricted to in-frame clones and leaves out a portion. The table lists 100,000 to 150,000 clones, roughly 82% of them singletons. V dropped 4 bases and J dropped 6 bases, with 18 bases sitting between them. The CDR3 is made up of 15 amino acids. Per the germline V gene, CDR1 is MGHRA and CDR2 is YSYEKL. This sequence was found in a woman in her thirties or forties in good health and CMV-seropositive. This chain connects TRBV4-1 to TRBJ1-2; D is unresolved. Sequencing was performed on PBMCs. In DNA form, the CDR3 reads TGCGCCAGCAGCCTAAGTGACCAAGGAGGAGATGGCTACACCTTC. Its translation: CASSLSDQGGDGYTF.